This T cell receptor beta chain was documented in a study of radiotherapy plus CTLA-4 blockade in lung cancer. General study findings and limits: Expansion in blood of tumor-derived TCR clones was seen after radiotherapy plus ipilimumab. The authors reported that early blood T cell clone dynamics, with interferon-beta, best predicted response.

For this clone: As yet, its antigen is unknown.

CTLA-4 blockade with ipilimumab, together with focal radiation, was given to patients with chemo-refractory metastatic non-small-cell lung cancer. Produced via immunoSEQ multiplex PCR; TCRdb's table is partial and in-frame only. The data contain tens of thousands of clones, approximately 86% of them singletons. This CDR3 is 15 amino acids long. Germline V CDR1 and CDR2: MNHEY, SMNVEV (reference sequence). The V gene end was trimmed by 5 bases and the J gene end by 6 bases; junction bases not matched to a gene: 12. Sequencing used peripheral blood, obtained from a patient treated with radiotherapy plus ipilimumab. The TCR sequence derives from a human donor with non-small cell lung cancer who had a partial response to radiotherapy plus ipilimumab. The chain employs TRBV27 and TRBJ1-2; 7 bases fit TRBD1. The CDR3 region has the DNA TGTGCCAGCAGTCCCAGTGGTAAGGGGGCTAATGGCTACACCTTC. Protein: CASSPSGKGANGYTF.